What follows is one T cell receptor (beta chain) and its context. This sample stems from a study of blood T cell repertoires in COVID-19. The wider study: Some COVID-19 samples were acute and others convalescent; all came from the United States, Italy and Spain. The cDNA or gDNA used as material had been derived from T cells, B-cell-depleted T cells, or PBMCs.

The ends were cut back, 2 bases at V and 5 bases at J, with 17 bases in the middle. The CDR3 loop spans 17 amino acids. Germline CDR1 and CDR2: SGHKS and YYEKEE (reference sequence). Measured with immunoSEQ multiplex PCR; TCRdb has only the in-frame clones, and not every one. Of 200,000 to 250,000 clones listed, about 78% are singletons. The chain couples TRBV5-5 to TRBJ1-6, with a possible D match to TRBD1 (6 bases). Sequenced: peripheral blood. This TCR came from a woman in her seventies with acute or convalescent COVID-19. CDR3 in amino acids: CASSLRPGASDNSPLHF. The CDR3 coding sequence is TGTGCCAGCAGCTTACGGCCAGGGGCATCCGATAATTCACCCCTCCACTTT.